A selection of T cell receptor beta chains follows, all from one sample in a study of blood T cell repertoires in COVID-19. Sequenced by immunoSEQ multiplex PCR; TCRdb stores in-frame clones only, minus some. The data hold about 170,000 clones, with approximately 87% observed a single time. The sample comprised peripheral blood. The receptors originated from a woman aged 55-69 years with COVID-19, enrolled during active disease. Both conserved end residues are part of each CDR3.

v_call,j_call,cdr3_aa
TRBV19,TRBJ2-7,CASSPQGATYEQYF
TRBV4-3,TRBJ1-2,CASSQDTGYGYTF
TRBV6-5,TRBJ1-4,CASTRQGEKLFF
TRBV7-2,TRBJ1-5,CASSLGGRPDQPQHF
TRBV28,TRBJ1-2,CASSPGGSRGYGYTF
TRBV6-5,TRBJ1-1,CASSLTATGTEAFF
TRBV10-3,TRBJ1-4,CAISGKGRDEKLFF
TRBV9,TRBJ1-1,CASSVEGRSEAFF
TRBV6-6,TRBJ2-2,CASSYLTSGTGELFF
TRBV4-3,TRBJ2-2,CASSQASATSGRANTGELFF
TRBV20-1,TRBJ1-2,CSAQDFYGYTF
TRBV3-1/TRBV3-2,TRBJ1-4,CASSLSTGGAGEKLFF
TRBV7-9,TRBJ1-1,CASSLGVGAVGEAFF
TRBV19,TRBJ2-1,CASSILSGSSYNEQFF
TRBV9,TRBJ2-5,CASSVAGTGQETQYF
TRBV12-5,TRBJ1-1,CASGHRKQGGNTEAFF
TRBV4-3,TRBJ2-2,CASSQGLGQATGELFF
TRBV9,TRBJ2-7,CASSVEGGSVSEQYF
TRBV2,TRBJ2-7,CASSLGPRVEQYF
TRBV28,TRBJ1-3,CASRRQGGGNTIYF
TRBV7-2,TRBJ2-7,CASRSGTGGGEQYF
TRBV24-1,TRBJ2-7,CATSRQGLTEQYF
TRBV4-1,TRBJ2-2,CASSQVLGGELFF
TRBV7-2,TRBJ2-1,CASSSYLLAGDHNEQFF
TRBV5-1,TRBJ1-4,CASSSRPGGTYAEKLFF
TRBV25-1,TRBJ1-3,CATMAGDAGNTIYF
TRBV19,TRBJ1-5,CASTPYSNQPQHF
TRBV9,TRBJ2-1,CASSVVGGPGNEQFF
TRBV11-2,TRBJ1-6,CASSLDQFGRPNSPLHF
TRBV25-1,TRBJ2-1,CASSEHPFSSYNEQFF
TRBV27,TRBJ1-5,CASSPSGTGVHLPQHF
TRBV12-1,TRBJ1-1,CASSACKARVSVGSLNTEAFF
TRBV28,TRBJ2-5,CASSLYRVRETQYF
TRBV11-2,TRBJ2-7,CASSLGGIISQRISYEQYF
TRBV6-4,TRBJ1-1,CASSDGGENTEAFF
TRBV6-8,TRBJ2-7,CASNRTSGRHLYEQYF
TRBV6-1,TRBJ2-7,CASSEVDSRTYEQYF
TRBV3-1/TRBV3-2,TRBJ2-7,CASSSGQNYEQYF
TRBV19,TRBJ1-5,CASTGREGSNQPQHF
TRBV7-5,TRBJ1-2,CARSFRQNPRRYTF
TRBV5-5,TRBJ1-3,CASSSETGGGNTIYF
TRBV19,TRBJ1-6,CASTPAWRDSPLHF